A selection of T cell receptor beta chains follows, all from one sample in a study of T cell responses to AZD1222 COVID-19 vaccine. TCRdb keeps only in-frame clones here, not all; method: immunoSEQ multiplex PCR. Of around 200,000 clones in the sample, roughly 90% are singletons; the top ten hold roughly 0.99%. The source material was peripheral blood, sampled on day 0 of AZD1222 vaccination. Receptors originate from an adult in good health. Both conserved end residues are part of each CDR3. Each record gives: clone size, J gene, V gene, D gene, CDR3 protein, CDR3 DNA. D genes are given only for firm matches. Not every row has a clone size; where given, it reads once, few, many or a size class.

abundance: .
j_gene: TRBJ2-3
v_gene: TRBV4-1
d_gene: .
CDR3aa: CASSQDQIGTDTQYF
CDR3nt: TGCGCCAGCAGCCAAGATCAGATAGGCACAGATACGCAGTATTTT

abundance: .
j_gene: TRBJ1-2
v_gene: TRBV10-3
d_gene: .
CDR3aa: CAIMISNYGYTF
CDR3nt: TGTGCCATTATGATTTCTAACTATGGCTACACCTTC

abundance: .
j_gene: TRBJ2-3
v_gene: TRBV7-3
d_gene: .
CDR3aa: CASSPDTYTDTQYF
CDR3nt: TGTGCCAGCAGCCCTGACACGTACACCGATACGCAGTATTTT

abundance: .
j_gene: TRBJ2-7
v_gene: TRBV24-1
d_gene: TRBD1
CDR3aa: CATSQSGTGNEQYF
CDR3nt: TGTGCCACCAGCCAATCCGGGACAGGCAACGAGCAGTACTTC

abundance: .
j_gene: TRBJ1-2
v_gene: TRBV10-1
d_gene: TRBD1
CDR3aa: CASRKPKLIQGLWDYGYTF
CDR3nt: TGCGCCAGCAGAAAACCTAAGTTAATACAGGGGCTATGGGACTATGGCTACACCTTC

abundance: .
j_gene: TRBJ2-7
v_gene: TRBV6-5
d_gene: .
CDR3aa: CASSMTGTNYEQYF
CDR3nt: TGTGCCAGCAGTATGACCGGGACAAACTACGAGCAGTACTTC

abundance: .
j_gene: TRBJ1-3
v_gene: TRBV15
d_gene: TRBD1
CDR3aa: CATSRGQAAGDTIYF
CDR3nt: TGTGCCACCAGCAGGGGACAGGCAGCCGGGGACACCATATATTTT

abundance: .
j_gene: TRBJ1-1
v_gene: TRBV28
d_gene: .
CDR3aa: CASSTFRDRRGTEAFF
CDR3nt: TGTGCCAGCAGTACATTTCGGGACCGCCGGGGCACTGAAGCTTTCTTT

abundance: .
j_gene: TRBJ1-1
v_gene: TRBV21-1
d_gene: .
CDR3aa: CASSKVGVGAPEAFF
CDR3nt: .

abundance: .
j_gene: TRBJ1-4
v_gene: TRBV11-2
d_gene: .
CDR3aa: CASTLRQGNEKLFF
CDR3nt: TGTGCCAGCACCCTGAGGCAGGGAAATGAAAAACTGTTTTTT

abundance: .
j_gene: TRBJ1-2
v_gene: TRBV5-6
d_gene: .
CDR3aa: CASSLITSTGNYGYTF
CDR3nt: TGTGCCAGCAGCTTGATAACATCGACGGGTAATTATGGCTACACCTTC

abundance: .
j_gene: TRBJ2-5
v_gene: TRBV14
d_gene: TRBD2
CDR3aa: CASSQEFRTSGVRETQYF
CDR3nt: TGTGCCAGCAGCCAAGAATTCAGAACTAGCGGGGTGAGAGAGACCCAGTACTTC

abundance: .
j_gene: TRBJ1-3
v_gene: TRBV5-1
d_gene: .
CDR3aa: CASSRAVGAGNTIYF
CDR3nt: TGCGCCAGCAGCCGTGCCGTGGGTGCTGGAAACACCATATATTTT

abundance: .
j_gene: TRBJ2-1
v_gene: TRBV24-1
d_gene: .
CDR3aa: CATSDFGDGHNEQFF
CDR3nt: TGTGCCACCAGTGATTTCGGGGACGGCCACAATGAGCAGTTCTTC

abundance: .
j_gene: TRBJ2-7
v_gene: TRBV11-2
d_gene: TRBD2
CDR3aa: CASSFGGGHSYEQYF
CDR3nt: TGTGCCAGCAGCTTTGGGGGAGGGCATTCCTACGAGCAGTACTTC

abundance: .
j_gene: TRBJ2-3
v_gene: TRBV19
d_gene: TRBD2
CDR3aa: CASSMELAASTDTQYF
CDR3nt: TGTGCCAGTAGTATGGAGCTAGCGGCTAGCACAGATACGCAGTATTTT

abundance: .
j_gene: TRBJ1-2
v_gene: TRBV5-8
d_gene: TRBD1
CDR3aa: CASSYGTANYGYTF
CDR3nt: TGTGCCAGCAGCTATGGGACAGCTAACTATGGCTACACCTTC

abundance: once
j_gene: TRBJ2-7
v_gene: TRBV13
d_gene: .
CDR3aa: CASSPGGHSSYEQYF
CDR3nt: TGTGCCAGCAGTCCTGGGGGGCATTCCTCCTACGAGCAGTACTTC

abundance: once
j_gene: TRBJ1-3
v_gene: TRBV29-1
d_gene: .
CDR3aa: CSVVVSSGNTIYF
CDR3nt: TGCAGCGTTGTGGTCAGCTCTGGAAACACCATATATTTT

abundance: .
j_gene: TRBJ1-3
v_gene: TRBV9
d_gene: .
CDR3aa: CASSREAQSSGNTIYF
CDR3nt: TGTGCCAGCAGCAGGGAGGCGCAGAGCTCTGGAAACACCATATATTTT

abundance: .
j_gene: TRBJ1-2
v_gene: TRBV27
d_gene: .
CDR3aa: CASSLKFSGSSYGYTF
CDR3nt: TGTGCCAGCAGTTTAAAATTTTCGGGCAGCTCCTATGGCTACACCTTC

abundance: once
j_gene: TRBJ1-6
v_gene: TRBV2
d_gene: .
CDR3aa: CASTYISSPLHF
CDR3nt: TGTGCCAGCACCTATATCAGTTCACCCCTCCACTTT

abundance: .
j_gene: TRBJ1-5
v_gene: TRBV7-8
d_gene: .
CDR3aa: CASSLVEGGPQHF
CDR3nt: TGTGCCAGCAGCTTAGTGGAAGGGGGGCCCCAGCATTTT

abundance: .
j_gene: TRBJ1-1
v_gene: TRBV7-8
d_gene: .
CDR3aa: CASSLYPGMNTEAFF
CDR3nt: TGTGCCAGCAGCTTATACCCCGGCATGAACACTGAAGCTTTCTTT

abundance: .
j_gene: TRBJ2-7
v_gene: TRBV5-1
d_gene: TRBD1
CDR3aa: CASSFHRGLSEQYF
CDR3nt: TGCGCCAGCAGCTTTCACAGGGGGTTGAGCGAGCAGTACTTC

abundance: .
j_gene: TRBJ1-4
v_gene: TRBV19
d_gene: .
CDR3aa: CASSSGRDEKLFF
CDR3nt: TGTGCCAGTAGTTCGGGACGGGATGAAAAACTGTTTTTT

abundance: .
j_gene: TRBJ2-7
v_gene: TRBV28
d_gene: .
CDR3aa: CASSFRGPYYEQYF
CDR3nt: TGTGCCAGCAGTTTTCGCGGGCCTTACTACGAGCAGTACTTC

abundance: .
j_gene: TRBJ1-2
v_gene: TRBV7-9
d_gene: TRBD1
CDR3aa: CASSLTGGNYGYTF
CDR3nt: TGTGCCAGCAGCTTAACAGGGGGCAACTATGGCTACACCTTC

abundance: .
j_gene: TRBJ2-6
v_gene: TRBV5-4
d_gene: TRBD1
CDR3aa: CASSLGTVSGANVLTF
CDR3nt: TGTGCCAGCAGCTTAGGGACAGTCTCTGGGGCCAACGTCCTGACTTTC

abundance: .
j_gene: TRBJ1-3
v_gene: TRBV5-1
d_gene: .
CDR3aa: CASSSTGTGNTIYF
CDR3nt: TGCGCCAGCAGCTCGACAGGAACTGGAAACACCATATATTTT

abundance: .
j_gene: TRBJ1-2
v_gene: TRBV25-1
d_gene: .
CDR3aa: CASRGGRYGYTF
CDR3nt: TGTGCCAGCAGGGGGGGACGGTATGGCTACACCTTC

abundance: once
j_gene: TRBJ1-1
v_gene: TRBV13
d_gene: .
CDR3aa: CASSPTGTGNTEAFF
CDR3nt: TGTGCCAGCAGCCCAACCGGGACCGGGAACACTGAAGCTTTCTTT

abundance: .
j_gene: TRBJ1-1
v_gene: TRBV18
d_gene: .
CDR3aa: CASSPGVALPEAFF
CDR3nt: TGTGCCAGCTCACCAGGCGTTGCCCTTCCTGAAGCTTTCTTT

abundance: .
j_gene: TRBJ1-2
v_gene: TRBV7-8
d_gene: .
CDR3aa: CASSPLPPPGGLTYGYTF
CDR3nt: TGTGCCAGCAGCCCGCTGCCCCCCCCAGGCGGCCTCACCTATGGCTACACCTTC

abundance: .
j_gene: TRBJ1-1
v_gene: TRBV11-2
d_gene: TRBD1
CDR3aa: CASSLDRGDEAFF
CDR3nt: TGTGCCAGCAGCTTAGACAGGGGGGATGAAGCTTTCTTT

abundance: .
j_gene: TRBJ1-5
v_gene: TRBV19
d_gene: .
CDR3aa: CASSTGLGNQPQHF
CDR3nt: TGTGCCAGTAGCACAGGGTTGGGCAATCAGCCCCAGCATTTT

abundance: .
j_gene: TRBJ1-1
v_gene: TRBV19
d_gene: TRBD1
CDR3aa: CASFRTGDTEAFF
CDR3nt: TGTGCCAGTTTTAGAACAGGGGACACTGAAGCTTTCTTT

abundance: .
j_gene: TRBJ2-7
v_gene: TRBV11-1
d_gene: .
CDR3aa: CASSMEVSYEQYF
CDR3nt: TGTGCCAGCAGTATGGAGGTCTCCTACGAGCAGTACTTC

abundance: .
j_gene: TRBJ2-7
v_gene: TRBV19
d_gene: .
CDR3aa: CASSNAESSYEQYF
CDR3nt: TGTGCCAGTAGTAATGCGGAGAGCTCCTACGAGCAGTACTTC

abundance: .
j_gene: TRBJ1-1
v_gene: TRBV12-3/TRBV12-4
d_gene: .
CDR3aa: CASSFGRHTEAFF
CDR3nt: TGTGCCAGCAGTTTCGGACGGCACACTGAAGCTTTCTTT

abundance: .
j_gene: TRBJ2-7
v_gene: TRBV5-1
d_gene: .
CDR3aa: CASSLDRSSYEQYF
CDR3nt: TGCGCCAGCAGCTTGGACAGGAGCTCCTACGAGCAGTACTTC

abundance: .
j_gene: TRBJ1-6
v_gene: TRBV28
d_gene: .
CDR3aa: CASSFNRDTSSYNSPLHF
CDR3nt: TGTGCCAGCAGTTTTAATCGGGACACGAGCTCCTATAATTCACCCCTCCACTTT

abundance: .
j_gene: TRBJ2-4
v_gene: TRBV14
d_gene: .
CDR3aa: CASSQWGLGIQYF
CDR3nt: TGTGCCAGCAGCCAATGGGGGTTAGGCATTCAGTACTTC

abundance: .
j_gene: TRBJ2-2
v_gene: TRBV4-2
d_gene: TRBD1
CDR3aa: CASSQISGGVGELFF
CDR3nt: TGTGCCAGCAGCCAAATATCAGGGGGCGTCGGGGAGCTGTTTTTT

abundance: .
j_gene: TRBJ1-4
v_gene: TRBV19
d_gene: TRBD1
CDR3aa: CASSGGTAKKLFF
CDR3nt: TGTGCCAGTAGTGGGGGGACAGCAAAAAAACTGTTTTTT

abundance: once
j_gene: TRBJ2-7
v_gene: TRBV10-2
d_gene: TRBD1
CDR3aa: CASRAGTVYEQYF
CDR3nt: TGCGCCAGCAGAGCCGGGACAGTTTACGAGCAGTACTTC

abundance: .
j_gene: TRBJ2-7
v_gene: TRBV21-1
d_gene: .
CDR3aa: CASSKVGQGRGSYEQYF
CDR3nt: TGTGCCAGCAGCAAAGTAGGACAGGGGCGAGGCTCCTACGAGCAGTACTTC

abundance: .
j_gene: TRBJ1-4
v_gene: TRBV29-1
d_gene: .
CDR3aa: CSVLTATNEKLFF
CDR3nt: TGCAGCGTTCTGACAGCAACTAATGAAAAACTGTTTTTT

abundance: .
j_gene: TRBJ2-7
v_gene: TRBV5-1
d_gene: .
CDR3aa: CASSGEWGNPYYEQYF
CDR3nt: TGCGCCAGCAGCGGGGAGTGGGGAAACCCCTACTACGAGCAGTACTTC

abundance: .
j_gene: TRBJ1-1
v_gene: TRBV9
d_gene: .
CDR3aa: CASSDFRGTEAFF
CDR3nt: TGTGCCAGCAGCGACTTCAGGGGTACTGAAGCTTTCTTT

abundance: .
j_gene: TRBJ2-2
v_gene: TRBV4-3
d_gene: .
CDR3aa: CASSHARAGTGELFF
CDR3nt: TGCGCCAGCAGCCATGCACGGGCGGGCACCGGGGAGCTGTTTTTT

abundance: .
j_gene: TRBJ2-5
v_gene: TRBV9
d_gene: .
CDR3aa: CASSVRSEETQYF
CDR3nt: TGTGCCAGCAGCGTAAGGTCGGAGGAGACCCAGTACTTC